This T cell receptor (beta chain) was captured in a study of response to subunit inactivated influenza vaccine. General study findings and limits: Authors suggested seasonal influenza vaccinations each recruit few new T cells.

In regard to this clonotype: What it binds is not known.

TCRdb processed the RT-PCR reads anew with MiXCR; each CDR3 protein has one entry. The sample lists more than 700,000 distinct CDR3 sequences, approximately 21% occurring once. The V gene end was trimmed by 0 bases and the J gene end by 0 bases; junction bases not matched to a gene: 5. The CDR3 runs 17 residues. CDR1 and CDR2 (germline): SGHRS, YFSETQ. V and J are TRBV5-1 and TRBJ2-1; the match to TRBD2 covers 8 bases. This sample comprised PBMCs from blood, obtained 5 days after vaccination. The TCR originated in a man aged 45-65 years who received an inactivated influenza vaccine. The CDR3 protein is CASSLAGTRSSYNEQFF. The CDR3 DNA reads TGCGCCAGCAGCTTGGCCGGGACTAGGAGCTCCTACAATGAGCAGTTCTTC.